This is a list of T cell receptor beta chains from one sample in a study of blood T cell repertoires in COVID-19. Some clones are missing from TCRdb's copy, which holds only in-frame ones; the method was immunoSEQ multiplex PCR. The data contain roughly 220,000 clones, 90% of them singletons. The specimen was PBMCs or T cells enriched from blood (not recorded which). These receptors were obtained from a man aged 30 to 45 who had been exposed to COVID-19. Both conserved end residues are part of each CDR3. Each record gives: clone size, J gene, D gene, V gene, CDR3 DNA, CDR3 protein. A D gene is named only where the DNA matches it firmly. Part of the rows lack a size; the others show once, few, many or a class for expanded clones.

. TRBJ1-5 . TRBV6-1 TGTGCCAGCAGTGATTCCCAGGAGCCCCAGCATTTT CASSDSQEPQHF
. TRBJ1-2 . TRBV5-4 TGTGCCAGCAGCTTGGCGCCAGGGCCTACTAACTATGGCTACACCTTC CASSLAPGPTNYGYTF
. TRBJ1-1 TRBD1 TRBV12-5 TGTGCTAGTGGTTTGATCCTAGGACAGGGGAACACTGAAGCTTTCTTT CASGLILGQGNTEAFF
. TRBJ1-1 . TRBV11-2 TGTGCCAGCAGCTTGGAGATACATTCCCCTGAAGCTTTCTTT CASSLEIHSPEAFF
once TRBJ2-1 . TRBV6-4 TGTGCCAGCAGTCTGGGGGGGCGGAATGAGCAGTTCTTC CASSLGGRNEQFF
. TRBJ1-2 TRBD1 TRBV30 TGTGCCAGTCAGGACAGGACTAACTATGGCTACACCTTC CASQDRTNYGYTF
. TRBJ1-4 . TRBV30 TGTGCCTGGAGTGTCGGAGCACCCCAGGGGAAAAAACTGTTTTTT CAWSVGAPQGKKLFF
once TRBJ2-3 TRBD2 TRBV20-1 TGCAGTGCTAGTGGTAGCGGGGGGGCTCGTGATACGCAGTATTTT CSASGSGGARDTQYF
. TRBJ2-7 . TRBV7-2 TGTGCCAGCAGCCGGGACTCGACGAGCTCCTACGAGCAGTACTTC CASSRDSTSSYEQYF
. TRBJ2-7 TRBD1 TRBV4-1 TGCGCCAGCAGCCGACGGACAGGGACCCACGAGCAGTACTTC CASSRRTGTHEQYF
. TRBJ1-2 TRBD1 TRBV29-1 TGCAGCGTTAGGACAGGCGTGAACTATGGCTACACCTTC CSVRTGVNYGYTF
. TRBJ1-2 . TRBV6-5 TGTGCCAGCAGTTACTCGAGGTTGAGAGCTAACTATGGCTACACCTTC CASSYSRLRANYGYTF
. TRBJ1-1 . TRBV18 TGTGCCAGCTTACTAGAACAGGGCGCTGAAGCTTTCTTT CASLLEQGAEAFF
. TRBJ2-2 TRBD1 TRBV15 TGTGCCACCAGCAGTTTGTCCAGGACAGGGGGTGGGGAGCTGTTTTTT CATSSLSRTGGGELFF
. TRBJ1-2 . TRBV30 TGTGCCTGGAAAAGGACAGCCTATGGCTACACCTTC CAWKRTAYGYTF
. TRBJ1-2 . TRBV18 TGTGCCAGCTCACTCAGGGATGAGGCTGGCTACACCTTC CASSLRDEAGYTF
. TRBJ2-1 . TRBV11-1 TGTGCCAGCAGCTTATATGTGTACAATGAGCAGTTCTTC CASSLYVYNEQFF
. TRBJ1-2 TRBD1 TRBV11-2 TGTGCCAGCAGCTTACTGTGGGACAGGGGGCCTTCCTCGGGTGGCTACACCTTC CASSLLWDRGPSSGGYTF
once TRBJ1-5 . TRBV4-1 TGCGCCAGCAGCCAAGATCCGGACATGTTGCAGCATTTT CASSQDPDMLQHF
. TRBJ2-3 TRBD2 TRBV11-2 TGTGCCAGCAGCTTAGTGAGCGGGGGGGCGTTAGATACGCAGTATTTT CASSLVSGGALDTQYF
. TRBJ1-6 TRBD1 TRBV5-1 TGCGCCAGCAGCTTGTTAGGAGACATCCGGGACAGGGGATCGCATAATTCACCCCTCCACTTT CASSLLGDIRDRGSHNSPLHF
once TRBJ1-1 . TRBV9 TGTGCCAGCAGCGTAGTAGTGAACACTGAAGCTTTCTTT CASSVVVNTEAFF
. TRBJ1-2 . TRBV12-3/TRBV12-4 TGTGCCAGCAGTTTAATCCCAAACTATGGCTACACCTTC CASSLIPNYGYTF
. TRBJ2-1 . TRBV10-1 TGCGCCATCCTCAACCGGAGGGACGTTTGTAATGAGCAGTTCTTC CAILNRRDVCNEQFF
. TRBJ2-4 TRBD1 TRBV5-1 TGCGCCAGCAGGAAGACAGGGCAAAACATTCAGTACTTC CASRKTGQNIQYF
. TRBJ1-5 . TRBV10-3 TGTGCCATCAGTGAGTCTGGGAGGGATCAGCCCCAGCATTTT CAISESGRDQPQHF
. TRBJ2-1 TRBD1 TRBV4-1 TGCGCCAGCAGCCAAGAGGGGAGAACAGGGGGAACCCTCCAGTTCTTC CASSQEGRTGGTLQFF
. TRBJ2-2 . TRBV5-4 TGTGCCAGCAGCTTACAGAGCGGATACACCGGGGAGCTGTTTTTT CASSLQSGYTGELFF
. TRBJ1-4 . TRBV4-3 TGCGCCAGCAGCCAGTCAGGGTACAATGAAAAACTGTTTTTT CASSQSGYNEKLFF
. TRBJ1-1 TRBD1 TRBV25-1 TGTGCCAGCAGAAATAGACAGGGAAGCACTGAAGCTTTCTTT CASRNRQGSTEAFF
. TRBJ1-6 TRBD1 TRBV5-6 TGTGCCAGCAGCTCCTTTGACAGGGTTGAGTCACCCCTCCACTTT CASSSFDRVESPLHF
. TRBJ1-4 TRBD1 TRBV15 TGTGCCACCAGCAGAGATCTGACAGGGTCCTTGGCAAAACTGTTTTTT CATSRDLTGSLAKLFF
. TRBJ2-5 TRBD2 TRBV6-6 TGTGCCAGCAGTTCCAGCGGGGGTAAAGAGACCCAGTACTTC CASSSSGGKETQYF
. TRBJ1-1 TRBD1 TRBV6-5 TGTGCCAGCAGTTCCCGACAGGGGTCGGCGATGACTGAAGCTTTCTTT CASSSRQGSAMTEAFF
. TRBJ1-2 . TRBV2 TGTGCCAGTACGGCGGCTAGGGGAATGCATGGCTACACCTTC CASTAARGMHGYTF
. TRBJ1-2 . TRBV3-1/TRBV3-2 TGTGCCAGCAGCCCCATTCGAGGCTACCCTAACTATGGCTACACCTTC CASSPIRGYPNYGYTF
. TRBJ2-7 TRBD2 TRBV7-8 TGTGCCAGCAGCTTAGCGAGCCTAGCGGCACCCTACGAGCAGTACTTC CASSLASLAAPYEQYF
. TRBJ2-5 . TRBV18 TGTGCCAGCTCACCGGGGCGATTCCAAGAGACCCAGTACTTC CASSPGRFQETQYF
. TRBJ1-2 TRBD1 TRBV2 TGTGCCAGCGGCGGGACAGGAGCCCCCGGGTTCTATGGCTACACCTTC CASGGTGAPGFYGYTF
. TRBJ2-1 . TRBV6-2/TRBV6-3 TGTGCCAGCAGTTACCGGTGGAGGGGCGATGAGCAGTTCTTC CASSYRWRGDEQFF
. TRBJ2-1 . TRBV10-2 TGCGCCAGCAGTGATACGGGGAGCTCCTACAATGAGCAGTTCTTC CASSDTGSSYNEQFF
many TRBJ2-2 . TRBV24-1 TGTGCCACCAGTGAATCTGGGCGGGACACCGGGGAGCTGTTTTTT CATSESGRDTGELFF
. TRBJ2-2 . TRBV19 TGTGCCAGTAGTACACACAGGAACACCGGGGAGCTGTTTTTT CASSTHRNTGELFF
. TRBJ2-7 TRBD1 TRBV6-2/TRBV6-3 TGTGCCAGCAGTTGGGGGGGACAGGGCTACGAGCAGTACTTC CASSWGGQGYEQYF
. TRBJ1-1 . TRBV5-4 TGTGCCAGCAGCTTCGACAGACCCACTGAAGCTTTCTTT CASSFDRPTEAFF
. TRBJ2-1 . TRBV6-5 TGTGCCAGCAGTTACGAGGTCCCCTACAATGAGCAGTTCTTC CASSYEVPYNEQFF
. TRBJ1-2 . TRBV4-1 TGCGCCAGCAGCCAAGAGTACAGGAACACCTATGGCTACACCTTC CASSQEYRNTYGYTF
. TRBJ2-7 TRBD2 TRBV7-2 TGTGCCAGCAGCTTCCTAGCGGGGGGGCTCTACGAGCAGTACTTC CASSFLAGGLYEQYF
few TRBJ2-2 . TRBV7-9 TGTGCCAGCAGCTTAGTTAGGCAGGGGAGAACCGGGGAGCTGTTTTTT CASSLVRQGRTGELFF
. TRBJ1-2 . TRBV12-3/TRBV12-4 TGTGCCAGCAGTCCCCAACTAGCGGCCGGCTACACCTTC CASSPQLAAGYTF
. TRBJ1-3 TRBD1 TRBV6-5 TGTGCCAGCAGGGATACAGGGGCAGGAAACACCATATATTTT CASRDTGAGNTIYF
. TRBJ2-3 TRBD2 TRBV9 TGTGCCAGCAGCGTAGCTGTCGGGAGGATTTCTATAGCAGATACGCAGTATTTT CASSVAVGRISIADTQYF
. TRBJ2-7 TRBD1 TRBV11-3 TGTGCCAGCAGCCCCGGACAGGGGGCCTACGAGCAGTACTTC CASSPGQGAYEQYF
. TRBJ2-2 TRBD1 TRBV5-1 TGCGCCAGCAGCATACAGACAGGGGACACCGGGGAGCTGTTTTTT CASSIQTGDTGELFF
medium-sized TRBJ1-1 . TRBV7-9 TGTGCCAGCAGCATGGGCTTGACCATGAACACTGAAGCTTTCTTT CASSMGLTMNTEAFF